A single T cell receptor beta chain is shown here with its context. This sample is part of a study of cytomegalovirus exposure and HLA in healthy donors. The trim removed 5 bases at V and 0 bases at J, leaving 6 bases unmatched. The germline CDR1 and CDR2 sequences are MDHEN and SYDVKM. CDR3 length: 15 residues. Data came from immunoSEQ multiplex PCR; TCRdb stores just in-frame clones and leaves some out. The sample consists of about 170,000 clones, 75% to 90% of them appearing once. The genes are TRBV28 and TRBJ2-7, with 8 bases lining up with TRBD2. The sequencing input was PBMCs. The clonotype comes from a young woman in good health and CMV-seronegative. CDR3: CASSLPGTSSYEQYF. The CDR3 nucleotides are TGTGCCAGCAGTCTGCCCGGGACTAGCTCCTACGAGCAGTACTTC.